Listed here are 25 T cell receptor beta chains from one sample, sequenced in a study of identical twins. TCRdb re-called the 5' RACE reads through MiXCR, storing one row per CDR3 protein. The repertoire holds about 700,000 distinct CDR3 sequences, approximately 9% seen once, with 0.75% to 1% in the top ten. These data were likewise used in another study, on yellow fever vaccine responses in identical twins.

Sequencing was performed on PBMCs. The receptor set was obtained from a young woman in good health.

CDR3 residues: CASKSGGGEQFF. The CDR3 DNA reads TGTGCCAGCAAGTCTGGGGGCGGTGAGCAGTTCTTC. The chain recombines TRBV6-1 with TRBJ2-1; tentatively, D is TRBD1 (6 bases). CDR3 length: 12 amino acids. Trimming took off 7 bases at V and 9 bases at J, with 13 bases between the two ends. CDR1 and CDR2 (germline): MNHNS, SASEGT.

This sequence joins TRBV27 and TRBJ1-5; D is unclear. V was cut by 6 bases and J by 3 bases, with 9 bases left in between. CDR3 size: 13 residues. Germline CDR1 reads MNHEY; CDR2 reads SMNVEV (reference sequence). Here the CDR3 reads CASRKRSNQPQHF. The CDR3, as DNA: TGTGCCAGCAGGAAAAGGTCCAATCAGCCCCAGCATTTT.

This clonotype was observed many times. The genes are TRBV9 and TRBJ2-3; D is unclear. Germline CDR1 reads SGDLS; CDR2 reads YYNGEE. This CDR3 has 15 residues. V lost 4 bases and J lost 5, with 17 bases in between. CDR3 protein: CASSQLPTGIDTQYF. The CDR3 DNA reads as TGTGCCAGCAGCCAACTCCCTACTGGGATAGATACGCAGTATTTT.

The rearrangement links TRBV7-9 to TRBJ2-2, with no clear D. This CDR3 region has 14 residues. The V gene's germline CDR1 is SEHNR and CDR2 FQNEAQ (reference sequence). The ends were cut back, 4 bases at V and 6 bases at J, with 12 bases in the middle. The CDR3 DNA follows: TGTGCCAGCAGCTCCCACATCCGGTCCGGGGAGCTGTTTTTT. It encodes CASSSHIRSGELFF.

This clonotype was counted between two and nine times. J is TRBJ2-7 and V is TRBV24-1; D could derive from TRBD1 or TRBD2 (6 bases each). This CDR3 contains 13 residues. V was cut by 5 bases and J by 2 bases, with 9 bases left in between. Germline-derived CDR1 and CDR2 are KGHDR and SFDVKD. The DNA of the CDR3 is TGTGCCACCAGTGCCGGGGGCACCTACGAGCAGTACTTC. Its protein is CATSAGGTYEQYF.

This clonotype was detected once. The chain links TRBV6-1 to TRBJ2-7; 8 bases are a match to TRBD1. The trim removed 5 bases at V and 0 bases at J, leaving 9 bases unmatched. The V gene's germline CDR1 is MNHNS and CDR2 SASEGT. The CDR3 is 16 amino acids. As DNA, the CDR3 is TGTGCCAGCAGTCAACCGGACAGGGAAAGCTCCTACGAGCAGTACTTC. This sequence encodes CASSQPDRESSYEQYF.

This clonotype was found a few times. The rearrangement joins TRBV6-1 to TRBJ2-3; D possibly corresponds to TRBD1 (5 bases). The length of the CDR3 is 16 residues. V was shortened by 7 bases and J by 2 bases, with 19 bases between the two germline ends. CDR1 MNHNS and CDR2 SASEGT come from the germline V gene. CDR3 loop: CASIPAGLSNTDTQYF. The CDR3 region has the DNA TGTGCCAGCATCCCGGCAGGGCTGAGTAACACAGATACGCAGTATTTT.

J is TRBJ2-4 and V is TRBV27, with 7 bases identical to TRBD1. This CDR3 is built from 15 residues. The V and J ends lost 8 bases and 1 base, in that order; junction bases with no gene match: 8. Germline V gives CDR1 MNHEY, CDR2 SMNVEV (reference sequence). The CDR3 DNA reads as TGTGCCAGCTCTCAAGGGACAGCCGCCAAAAACATTCAGTACTTC. Encoded protein: CASSQGTAAKNIQYF.

This clonotype has more than one count but fewer than ten. The chain links TRBV28 to TRBJ2-7; perhaps TRBD1 as D (6 bases). Germline V gene sequence: CDR1 MDHEN, CDR2 SYDVKM. V was cut by 2 bases and J by 5 bases, with 16 bases left in between. The length of the CDR3 is 15 residues. The CDR3 region has the DNA TGTGCCAGCAGTTTACCCGGGACAATATCCCACGAGCAGTACTTC. Amino acids: CASSLPGTISHEQYF.

The chain recombines TRBV14 with TRBJ2-2; D remains unclear. The V and J ends lost 4 bases and 6 bases respectively, with 18 bases between them. CDR1 and CDR2 (germline): SGHDN, FVKESK. The CDR3 is 16 amino acids. Written as DNA, the CDR3 is TGTGCCAGCAGCCCTTTGACCGGGCTGAGCGCCGGGGAGCTGTTTTTT. Its translation is CASSPLTGLSAGELFF.

This clonotype was detected only a few times. The chain has TRBV28 and TRBJ2-3; D is uncertain. The germline CDR1 and CDR2 sequences are MDHEN and SYDVKM. The CDR3 is made up of 14 amino acids. Deletions cut 6 bases from V and 4 bases from J, with 14 bases between. The chain's CDR3 is CASRGSLFPDTQYF. In DNA, the CDR3 is TGTGCCAGCAGAGGTAGCTTGTTCCCAGATACGCAGTATTTT.

This clonotype was observed a handful of times. This chain uses TRBV7-2 with TRBJ2-7; D not certain. This CDR3 has 13 residues. Germline CDR1 is SGHTA and CDR2 is FQGNSA. V shed 4 bases and J shed 2 bases, with 9 bases lying between them. The CDR3 coding sequence is TGTGCCAGCAGCTCAAAACAACCCTACGAGCAGTACTTC. Protein: CASSSKQPYEQYF.

The J gene is TRBJ2-5, the V gene TRBV2; TRBD1 aligns across 7 bases. Germline trimming cut 6 bases from V and 1 base from J; bases unmatched to any gene: 5. Germline V gene sequence: CDR1 SNHLY, CDR2 FYNNEI. This CDR3 region has 14 residues. This CDR3 reads CASRLDRSQETQYF. The CDR3 DNA is TGTGCCAGCAGGCTGGACAGGAGCCAAGAGACCCAGTACTTC.

The sample holds a few counts of this clonotype. The chain links TRBV20-1 to TRBJ1-3; D is uncertain. CDR1 is DFQATT and CDR2 is SNEGSKA in the germline V gene (reference sequence). This CDR3 has 11 residues. V was cut by 3 bases and J by 5 bases, with 5 bases left in between. CDR3 nucleotides: TGCAGTGCTAGGGAACGAAACACCATATATTTT. Encoded protein: CSARERNTIYF.

This clonotype came up a few times. The CDR3, as DNA: TGCAGTGCTAGAGAATCCCAGGCTCGCTATAATTCACCCCTCCACTTT. It yields the protein CSARESQARYNSPLHF. The chain employs TRBV20-1 and TRBJ1-6, with D unresolved. The CDR3 loop spans 16 amino acids. In germline, CDR1 is DFQATT, CDR2 SNEGSKA (reference sequence). Trimming pared 0 bases from V and 3 bases from J, leaving 12 bases between.

The gene calls are TRBV7-2 and TRBJ2-7; 9 positions agree with TRBD2. Germline assignment: CDR1 SGHTA and CDR2 FQGNSA. The CDR3 totals 16 residues. V gave up 5 bases and J gave up 6 bases; unmatched junction bases: 14. The CDR3 nucleotides read TGTGCCAGCAGCCCCGTTGCGGGAGGGTTCGGAGGCGAGCAGTACTTC. This gives the protein CASSPVAGGFGGEQYF.

This clonotype was seen a few times. The chain couples TRBV6-2 or TRBV6-3 to TRBJ2-5; D is unresolved. The CDR3 runs to 14 residues. Germline V lookup: CDR1 MNHEY, CDR2 SVGEGT. Trimming left V 2 bases short and J 5 bases short, with 12 bases between. CDR3 DNA: TGTGCCAGCAGTTACGCAATGATGCCGGAGACCCAGTACTTC. Translating it yields CASSYAMMPETQYF.

The chain carries TRBV6-2 or TRBV6-3 and TRBJ2-3; D is unresolved. The germline V gene encodes CDR1 MNHEY and CDR2 SVGEGT. This CDR3 comprises 13 residues. Between the trimmed V and J ends, which lost 6 bases and 4 bases, there was a span of 11 bases. CDR3 in amino acids: CASSQRNPDTQYF. In DNA, the CDR3 is TGTGCCAGCAGCCAGCGAAACCCAGATACGCAGTATTTT.

CDR3 nucleotides: TGTGCCAGCAGCGACAGGGTAGGCGGGCCGGGAGGGGTCAATGAGCAGTTCTTC. Its translation is CASSDRVGGPGGVNEQFF. The chain employs TRBV11-2 and TRBJ2-1; D possibly corresponds to TRBD2 (8 bases). The V gene's germline CDR1 is SGHAT and CDR2 FQNNGV. Trimming removed 5 bases at V and 6 bases at J, with 26 bases between. The CDR3 consists of 18 residues.

This clonotype came up many times. The chain employs TRBV7-2 and TRBJ1-1; no reliable D call. Germline V gene sequence: CDR1 SGHTA, CDR2 FQGNSA. The V end was cut by 7 bases, the J end by 0 bases, with 15 bases between. The CDR3 contains 15 residues. CDR3 protein: CASILTGSMNTEAFF. The CDR3 nucleotides are TGTGCCAGCATCCTGACGGGGTCCATGAACACTGAAGCTTTCTTT.

The chain recombines TRBV29-1 with TRBJ2-6, with 9 nucleotides matching TRBD1. V dropped 6 bases and J dropped 4; count of bases not matched to a gene: 4. The germline CDR1 and CDR2 sequences are SQVTM and ANQGSEA. CDR3 length equals 14 residues. CDR3 sequence: CSVGTGIGANVLTF. The CDR3 DNA reads as TGCAGCGTGGGGACAGGGATCGGGGCCAACGTCCTGACTTTC.

The V gene is TRBV28, the J gene TRBJ2-7; D unresolved. The V gene lost 6 bases and the J gene lost 0 bases, with 6 bases spanning the gap. This CDR3 is 12 amino acids long. Germline V gene data show CDR1 as MDHEN and CDR2 as SYDVKM. The CDR3 DNA follows: TGTGCCAGCAGGGAGAACTCCTACGAGCAGTACTTC. It encodes CASRENSYEQYF.

The chain has TRBV27 and TRBJ2-3; D could derive from TRBD1 or TRBD2 (6 bases each). Trimming took off 7 bases at V and 2 bases at J, with 22 bases between the two ends. The CDR3 sequence is 17 residues long. From germline, CDR1 is MNHEY and CDR2 SMNVEV (reference sequence). CDR3 residues: CASMYGGGYFFTDTQYF. DNA for the CDR3: TGTGCCAGCATGTACGGGGGCGGGTATTTTTTCACAGATACGCAGTATTTT.

This clonotype turned up a few times. The J gene is TRBJ2-3, the V gene TRBV12-3 or TRBV12-4; tentatively, D is TRBD2 (5 bases). The CDR3 totals 17 residues. The V end was cut by 6 bases, the J end by 0 bases, with 19 bases between. The CDR3 sequence: CASSPLGSPVSTDTQYF. The CDR3 DNA sequence: TGTGCCAGCAGCCCACTAGGGTCCCCAGTAAGCACAGATACGCAGTATTTT.

The chain couples TRBV5-1 to TRBJ2-3; 7 nucleotides match TRBD1. With 0 bases clipped from V and 2 bases from J, the junction kept 3 bases outside the gene matches. CDR3 length: 15 residues. Germline lookup yields CDR1 SGHRS and CDR2 YFSETQ. Here the CDR3 DNA reads TGCGCCAGCAGCTTGGGACAGGGCCCCACAGATACGCAGTATTTT. Translated, it gives CASSLGQGPTDTQYF.